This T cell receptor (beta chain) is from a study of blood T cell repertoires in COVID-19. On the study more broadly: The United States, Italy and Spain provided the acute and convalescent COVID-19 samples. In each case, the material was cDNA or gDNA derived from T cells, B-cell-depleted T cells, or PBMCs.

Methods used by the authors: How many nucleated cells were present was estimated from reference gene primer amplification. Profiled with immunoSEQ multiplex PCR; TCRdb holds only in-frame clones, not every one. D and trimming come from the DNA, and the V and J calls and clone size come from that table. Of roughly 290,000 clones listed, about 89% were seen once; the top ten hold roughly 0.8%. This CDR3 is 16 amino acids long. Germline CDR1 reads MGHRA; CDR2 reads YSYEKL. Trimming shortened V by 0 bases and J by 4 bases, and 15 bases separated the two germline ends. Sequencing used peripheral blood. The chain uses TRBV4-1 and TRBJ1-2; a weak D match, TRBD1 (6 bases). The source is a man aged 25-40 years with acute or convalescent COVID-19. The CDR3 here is CASSQDRQASFYGYTF. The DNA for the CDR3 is TGCGCCAGCAGCCAAGATCGACAGGCTTCATTCTATGGCTACACCTTC.